What follows are 19 T cell receptor beta chains derived from one specimen sequenced in a study of T cell therapy after organ transplantation. Which antigens these TCRs recognize remains unknown. Generated by immunoSEQ multiplex PCR, the TCRdb table keeps only in-frame clones and is missing some. The repertoire includes approximately 22,000 clones, about four fifths of them detected once, and approximately 33% sits in the top ten. Stated time point: 20-29 weeks after completion of therapy. The specimen was CD8+ T cells from blood, collected after autologous CMV-specific T cell therapy. The receptors derive from a human patient who had received a solid organ transplant and had CMV disease. Some T cells may have come from the graft donor.

The chain couples TRBV6-6 to TRBJ2-3, with 9 bases matching TRBD2. CDR1 and CDR2 (germline): MNHNY, SVGAGI (reference sequence). The trim removed 2 bases at V and 1 base at J, leaving 4 bases unmatched. The CDR3 length is 16 residues. For the CDR3, the DNA is TGTGCCAGCAGTTACGCGGGGGGGAGAGGCACAGATACGCAGTATTTT. It encodes CASSYAGGRGTDTQYF.

V and J are TRBV27 and TRBJ2-2; no clear D gene. Trimming removed 2 bases from V and 5 bases from J, with 15 bases in between. Germline CDR1 is MNHEY and CDR2 is SMNVEV (reference sequence). This CDR3 comprises 16 residues. The CDR3 nucleotides are TGTGCCAGCAGTTTAGGCGGTGGTGGGTGGACCGGGGAGCTGTTTTTT. As protein: CASSLGGGGWTGELFF.

The V gene is TRBV20-1, the J gene TRBJ2-5; D unclear. V lost 5 bases and J lost 3, with 4 bases in between. CDR1 is DFQATT and CDR2 is SNEGSKA in the germline V gene (reference sequence). This CDR3 comprises 10 residues. The CDR3: CSAPEETQYF. The CDR3 region has the DNA TGCAGTGCTCCCGAAGAGACCCAGTACTTC.

The chain carries TRBV27 and TRBJ2-5; D not certain. Matching the DNA end better, TRBJ2-7 makes the J call doubtful. Per germline, CDR1 MNHEY and CDR2 SMNVEV (reference sequence). CDR3 size: 15 residues. The CDR3 coding sequence is TGTGCCAGCGCCAGAGATCTTGGTCCCACCTACGAGCAGTACTTC. This translates into CASARDLGPTYEQYF.

The chain combines TRBV15 with TRBJ1-2, with a weak D call TRBD1 (6 bases). V was pared by 0 bases and J by 4 bases, with 15 bases between. This CDR3 region has 16 residues. Germline CDR1 and CDR2: LNHNV and YYDKDF (reference sequence). The CDR3 protein is CATSRDYTGTLYGYTF. The CDR3 coding sequence is TGTGCCACCAGCAGAGACTACACCGGGACACTCTATGGCTACACCTTC.

This clone was seen just once. The chain carries TRBV27 and TRBJ1-2; D unclear. Germline V lookup: CDR1 MNHEY, CDR2 SMNVEV (reference sequence). V lost 4 bases and J 6 bases, leaving 15 bases between the germline ends. There are 14 residues in the CDR3. The CDR3 DNA reads TGTGCCAGCAGTTCGACGGCGCGTGTCGATGGCTACACCTTC. Encoded protein: CASSSTARVDGYTF.

The genes are TRBV19 and TRBJ2-1, with TRBD2 identical over 7 bases. V trimming: 5 bases; J trimming: 7 bases; junction bases outside the gene matches: 5. CDR3 length: 13 residues. The V gene's germline CDR1 is LNHDA and CDR2 SQIVND (reference sequence). The CDR3 loop reads CASSAGASNEQFF. The CDR3 nucleotides read TGTGCCAGTAGTGCGGGAGCGTCGAATGAGCAGTTCTTC.

The chain links TRBV28 to TRBJ1-5; D possibly corresponds to TRBD1 (5 bases). The CDR3 is 16 amino acids. Deletions cut 2 bases from V and 6 bases from J, with 17 bases between. Germline V lookup: CDR1 MDHEN, CDR2 SYDVKM. CDR3 in amino acids: CASSLGPRWGGQPQHF. CDR3 in DNA: TGTGCCAGCAGTTTAGGCCCCCGATGGGGCGGTCAGCCCCAGCATTTT.

The J gene is TRBJ1-1, the V gene TRBV7-9; a weak D match, TRBD1 (5 bases). Trimming took 5 bases from V and 6 from J, leaving 10 bases between them. CDR1 is SEHNR, CDR2 FQNEAQ, per germline (reference sequence). The CDR3 spans 12 residues. The DNA for the CDR3 is TGTGCCAGCAGCGGGACGCCCGCTGAAGCTTTCTTT. Its protein is CASSGTPAEAFF.

This chain uses TRBV4-3 with TRBJ2-3; TRBD2 aligns across 10 bases. Losses at the gene ends were 0 bases for V and 6 bases for J; bases not matched to a gene: 9. Germline loops: CDR1 LGHNA, CDR2 YSLEER. This CDR3 comprises 17 residues. The CDR3 loop reads CASSQDPLAGEGDTQYF. The CDR3 nucleotides are TGCGCCAGCAGCCAAGATCCCCTAGCGGGGGAAGGCGATACGCAGTATTTT.

The chain has TRBV27 and TRBJ1-6; 7 nucleotides align to TRBD1. Germline assignment: CDR1 MNHEY and CDR2 SMNVEV (reference sequence). With 7 bases clipped from V and 0 bases from J, the junction kept 6 bases outside the gene matches. The CDR3 spans 16 residues. CDR3 region: CASKPQGVSYNSPLHF. The CDR3 DNA sequence: TGTGCCAGCAAACCCCAGGGGGTCTCCTATAATTCACCCCTCCACTTT.

V is TRBV10-2 and J is TRBJ1-5; D call uncertain. This CDR3 is 17 amino acids long. Germline loops: CDR1 WSHSY, CDR2 SAAADI. Trimming took 0 bases from V and 4 from J, leaving 16 bases between them. CDR3 nucleotide sequence: TGCGCCAGCAGTGAGTCGAGGTACTTGTCCAAGAATCAGCCCCAGCATTTT. It encodes CASSESRYLSKNQPQHF.

The rearrangement uses TRBV11-2 and TRBJ2-1; 11 bases are a match to TRBD2. Germline V gives CDR1 SGHAT, CDR2 FQNNGV. The CDR3 length is 16 residues. J lost 0 bases, V lost 3 bases, and 1 base had no gene match. This CDR3 is CASSFSGRASYNEQFF. As DNA, the CDR3 is TGTGCCAGCAGCTTTAGCGGGAGGGCCTCCTACAATGAGCAGTTCTTC.

V usage is TRBV4-1 and J usage is TRBJ2-3; the D gene is possibly TRBD2 (5 bases). The CDR3 has 13 residues. Trimming took 4 bases from V and 6 from J, leaving 11 bases between them. The germline V gene has CDR1 MGHRA and CDR2 YSYEKL. As DNA, the CDR3 is TGCGCCAGCAGCCTACCTAGCCCCGATACGCAGTATTTT. Encoded protein: CASSLPSPDTQYF.

The chain carries TRBV21-1 and TRBJ2-5; the DNA was not compared with TRBD2, the D call given in the table. TRBV21-1 represents a pseudogene. The CDR3 contains 17 residues. CDR3 loop: CARSTGTSGGGAETQYF. CDR3 DNA: TGTGCCAGGTCAACCGGGACTAGCGGGGGGGGCGCCGAGACCCAGTACTTC.

The rearrangement uses TRBV6-4 and TRBJ2-1; D remains ambiguous. In germline, CDR1 is MRHNA, CDR2 SNTAGT. The CDR3 totals 13 residues. The V end lost 0 bases, the J end lost 6 bases, and 6 bases lay between the germline ends. Here the CDR3 DNA reads TGTGCCAGCAGTGACTCGAAGGTCAATGAGCAGTTCTTC. Protein product: CASSDSKVNEQFF.

The chain joins TRBV6-5 to TRBJ2-7; D might be TRBD1 (7 bases). Trimming cost V 0 bases and J 0 bases, with 12 bases left between them. The CDR3 is 16 residues long. Germline V gene data show CDR1 as MNHEY and CDR2 as SVGAGI. Here the CDR3 reads CASSYSGGTDSYEQYF. CDR3 coding DNA: TGTGCCAGCAGTTACTCAGGGGGGACAGACTCCTACGAGCAGTACTTC.

This chain connects TRBV28 to TRBJ2-7; 7 nucleotides agree with TRBD2. The CDR3 contains 16 residues. The junction had 11 bases not matched to a gene; V was cut back by 5 bases and J by 1 base. The germline gives CDR1 MDHEN, CDR2 SYDVKM. CDR3 nucleotide sequence: TGTGCCAGCAGTCCCCCGGGGGGACCGAGGTCCTACGAGCAGTACTTC. It codes for CASSPPGGPRSYEQYF.

The chain joins TRBV6-5 to TRBJ1-5; no clear D. The CDR3 contains 14 residues. The V end was cut by 5 bases, the J end by 2 bases, with 10 bases between. The germline CDR1 and CDR2 sequences are MNHEY and SVGAGI. DNA of the CDR3: TGTGCCAGCAGTCCTGGAGGAGGCAATCAGCCCCAGCATTTT. Translated: CASSPGGGNQPQHF.